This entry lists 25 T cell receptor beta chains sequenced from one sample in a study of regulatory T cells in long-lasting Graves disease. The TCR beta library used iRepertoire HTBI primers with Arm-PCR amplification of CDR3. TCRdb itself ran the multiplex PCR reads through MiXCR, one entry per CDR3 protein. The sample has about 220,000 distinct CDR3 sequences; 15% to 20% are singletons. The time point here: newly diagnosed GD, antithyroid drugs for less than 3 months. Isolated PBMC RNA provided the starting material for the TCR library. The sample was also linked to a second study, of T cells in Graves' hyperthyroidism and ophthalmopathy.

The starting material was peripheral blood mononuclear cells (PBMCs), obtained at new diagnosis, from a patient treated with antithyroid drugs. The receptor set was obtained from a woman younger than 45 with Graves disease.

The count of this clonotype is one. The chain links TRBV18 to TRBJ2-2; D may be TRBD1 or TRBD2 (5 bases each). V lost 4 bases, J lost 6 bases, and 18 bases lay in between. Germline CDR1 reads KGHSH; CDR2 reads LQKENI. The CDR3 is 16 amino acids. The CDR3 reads CASSRRGDLTAGELFF. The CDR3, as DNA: TGTGCCAGCTCACGACGAGGGGACCTCACGGCCGGGGAGCTGTTTTTT.

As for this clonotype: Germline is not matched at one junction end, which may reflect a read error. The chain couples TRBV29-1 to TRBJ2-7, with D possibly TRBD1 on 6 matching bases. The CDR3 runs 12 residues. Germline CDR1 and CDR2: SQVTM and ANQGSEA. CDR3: CSVGPGGYGQYF. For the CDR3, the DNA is TGCAGCGTTGGACCTGGGGGCTACGGGCAGTACTTC.

Here the CDR3 DNA reads TGTGCCAGCAGCCAATCAGGAACCTATGGCTACACCTTC. Encoded protein: CASSQSGTYGYTF. The chain links TRBV3-1 to TRBJ1-2, with D unclear. This CDR3 spans 13 amino acids. With 2 bases removed from V and 4 bases from J, the gap between germline ends came to 8 bases. CDR1 is LGHDT and CDR2 is YNNKEL in the germline V gene (reference sequence). Supplemented by reference TRBV3-1 and TRBJ1-2, the full variable domain reads DTAVSQTPKYLVTQMGNDKSIKCEQNLGHDTMYWYKQDSKKFLKIMFSYNNKELIINETVPNRFSPKSPDKAHLNLHINSLELGDSAVYFCASSQSGTYGYTFGSGTRLTVV.

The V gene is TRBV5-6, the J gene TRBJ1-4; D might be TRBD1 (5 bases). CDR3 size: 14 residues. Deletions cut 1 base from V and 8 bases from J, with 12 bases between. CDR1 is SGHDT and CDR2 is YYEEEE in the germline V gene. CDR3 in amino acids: CASSLFQGIEKLFF. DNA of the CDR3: TGTGCCAGCAGCTTGTTTCAGGGTATAGAAAAACTGTTTTTT.

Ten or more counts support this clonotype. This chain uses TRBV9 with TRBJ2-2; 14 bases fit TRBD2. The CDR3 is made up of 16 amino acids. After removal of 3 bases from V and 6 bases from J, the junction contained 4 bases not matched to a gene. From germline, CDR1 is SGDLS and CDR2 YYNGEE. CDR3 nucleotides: TGTGCCAGCAGCGCGGGACTAGCGGGAGTCGCCGGGGAGCTGTTTTTT. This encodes CASSAGLAGVAGELFF.

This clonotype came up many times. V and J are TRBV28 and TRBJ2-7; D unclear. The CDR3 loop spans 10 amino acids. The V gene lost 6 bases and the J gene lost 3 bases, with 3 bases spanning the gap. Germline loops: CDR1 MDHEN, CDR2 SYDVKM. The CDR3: CASSLYEQYF. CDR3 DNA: TGTGCCAGCAGCCTCTACGAGCAGTACTTC. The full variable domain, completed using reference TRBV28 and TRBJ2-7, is DVKVTQSSRYLVKRTGEKVFLECVQDMDHENMFWYRQDPGLGLRLIYFSYDVKMKEKGDIPEGYSVSREKKERFSLILESASTNQTSMYLCASSLYEQYFGPGTRLTVT.

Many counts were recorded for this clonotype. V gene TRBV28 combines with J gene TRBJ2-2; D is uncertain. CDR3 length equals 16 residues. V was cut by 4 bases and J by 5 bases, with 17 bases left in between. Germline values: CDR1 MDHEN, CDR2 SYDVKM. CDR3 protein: CASSSPTAITTGELFF. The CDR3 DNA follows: TGTGCCAGCAGTTCCCCCACAGCTATTACGACCGGGGAGCTGTTTTTT.

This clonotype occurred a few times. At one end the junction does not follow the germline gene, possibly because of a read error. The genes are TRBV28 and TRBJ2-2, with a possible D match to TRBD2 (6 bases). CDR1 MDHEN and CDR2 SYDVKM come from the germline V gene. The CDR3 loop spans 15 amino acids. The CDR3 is CASRPGVPNTGELLF. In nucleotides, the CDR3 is TGTGCCAGCAGGCCGGGAGTTCCGAACACCGGGGAGCTGCTTTTT.

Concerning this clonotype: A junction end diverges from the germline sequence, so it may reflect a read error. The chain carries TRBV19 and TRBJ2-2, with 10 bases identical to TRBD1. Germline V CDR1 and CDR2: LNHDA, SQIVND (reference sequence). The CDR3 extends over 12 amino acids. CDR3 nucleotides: TGCGGGACAGGGGTTACCACCGGGGAGCTGTTTTTT. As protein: CGTGVTTGELFF. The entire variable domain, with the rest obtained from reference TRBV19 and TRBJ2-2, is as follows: DGGITQSPKYLFRKEGQNVTLSCEQNLNHDAMYWYRQDPGQGLRLIYYSQIVNDFQKGDIAEGYSVSREKKESFPLTVTSAQKNPTAFYLCGTGVTTGELFFGEGSRLTVL.

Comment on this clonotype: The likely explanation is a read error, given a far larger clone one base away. CDR3 nucleotides: TGTGCCAGCAGCTCAGGACAGGGTGGACAGTCCCAGCATTTT. This sequence encodes CASSSGQGGQSQHF. V and J are TRBV11-2 and TRBJ1-5, with 8 nucleotides matching TRBD1. CDR3 length: 14 amino acids. Germline lookup yields CDR1 SGHAT and CDR2 FQNNGV. Germline trimming cut 4 bases from V and 11 bases from J; bases unmatched to any gene: 10.

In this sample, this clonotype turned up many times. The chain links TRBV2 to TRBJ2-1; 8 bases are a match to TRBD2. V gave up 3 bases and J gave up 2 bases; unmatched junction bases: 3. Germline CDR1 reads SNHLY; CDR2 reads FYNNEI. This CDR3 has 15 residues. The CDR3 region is CASSEVAGTYNEQFF. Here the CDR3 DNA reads TGTGCCAGCAGTGAGGTAGCGGGAACCTACAATGAGCAGTTCTTC.

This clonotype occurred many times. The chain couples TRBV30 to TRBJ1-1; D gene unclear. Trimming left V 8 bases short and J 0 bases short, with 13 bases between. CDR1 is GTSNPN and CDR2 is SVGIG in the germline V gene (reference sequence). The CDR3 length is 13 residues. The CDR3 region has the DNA TGTGCCGCGATCGACACCCTGAACACTGAAGCTTTCTTT. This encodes CAAIDTLNTEAFF.

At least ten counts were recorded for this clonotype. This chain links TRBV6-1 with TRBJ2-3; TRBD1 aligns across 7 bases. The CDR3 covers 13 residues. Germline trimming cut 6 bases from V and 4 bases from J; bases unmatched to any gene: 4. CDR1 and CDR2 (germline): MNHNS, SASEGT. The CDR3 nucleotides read TGTGCCAGCAGGACAGGGTTCGCAGATACGCAGTATTTT. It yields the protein CASRTGFADTQYF.

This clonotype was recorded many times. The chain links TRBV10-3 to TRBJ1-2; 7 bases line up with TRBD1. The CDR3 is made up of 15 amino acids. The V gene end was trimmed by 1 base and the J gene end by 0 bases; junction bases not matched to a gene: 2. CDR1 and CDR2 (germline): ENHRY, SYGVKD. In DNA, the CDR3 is TGTGCCATCAGTGAGTTCCAGGGGGCTAACTATGGCTACACCTTC. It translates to CAISEFQGANYGYTF.

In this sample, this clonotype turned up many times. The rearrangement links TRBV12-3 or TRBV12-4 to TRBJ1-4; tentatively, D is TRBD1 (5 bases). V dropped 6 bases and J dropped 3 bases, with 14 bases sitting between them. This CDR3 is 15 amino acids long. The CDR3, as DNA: TGTGCCAGCAGCCCGCCCCAGGGTCCTAATGAAAAACTGTTTTTT. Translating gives CASSPPQGPNEKLFF.

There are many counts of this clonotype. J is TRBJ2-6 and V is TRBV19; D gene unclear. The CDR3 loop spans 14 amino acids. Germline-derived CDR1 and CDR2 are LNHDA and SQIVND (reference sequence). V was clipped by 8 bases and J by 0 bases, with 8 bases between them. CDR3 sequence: CASQAFSGANVLTF. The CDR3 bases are TGTGCCAGTCAAGCCTTCTCTGGGGCCAACGTCCTGACTTTC.

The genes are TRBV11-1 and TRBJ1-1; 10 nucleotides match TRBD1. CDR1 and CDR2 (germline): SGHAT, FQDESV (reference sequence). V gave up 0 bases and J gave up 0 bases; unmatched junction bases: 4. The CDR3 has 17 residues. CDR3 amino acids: CASSLARQGALNTEAFF. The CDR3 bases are TGTGCCAGCAGCTTAGCCAGACAGGGGGCGCTGAACACTGAAGCTTTCTTT.

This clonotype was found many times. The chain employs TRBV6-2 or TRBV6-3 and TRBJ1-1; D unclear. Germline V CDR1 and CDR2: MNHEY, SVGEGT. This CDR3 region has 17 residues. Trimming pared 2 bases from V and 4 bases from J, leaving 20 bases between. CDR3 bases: TGTGCCAGCAGTTACAGCACGACGAGAAAAGGGCTCACTGAAGCTTTCTTT. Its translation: CASSYSTTRKGLTEAFF.

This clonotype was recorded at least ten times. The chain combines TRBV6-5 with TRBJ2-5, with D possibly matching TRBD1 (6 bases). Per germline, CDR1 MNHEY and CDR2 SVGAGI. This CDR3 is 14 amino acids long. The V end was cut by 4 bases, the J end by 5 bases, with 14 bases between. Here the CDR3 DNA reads TGTGCCAGCAGTTCGCTACAGGGACGGGAGACCCAGTACTTC. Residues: CASSSLQGRETQYF.

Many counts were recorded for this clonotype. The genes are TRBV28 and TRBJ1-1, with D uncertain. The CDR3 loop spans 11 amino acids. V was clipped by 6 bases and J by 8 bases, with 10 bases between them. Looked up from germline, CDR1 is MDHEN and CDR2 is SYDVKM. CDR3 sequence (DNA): TGTGCCAGCAGAGGGAGGCCCGAAGCTTTCTTT. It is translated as CASRGRPEAFF.

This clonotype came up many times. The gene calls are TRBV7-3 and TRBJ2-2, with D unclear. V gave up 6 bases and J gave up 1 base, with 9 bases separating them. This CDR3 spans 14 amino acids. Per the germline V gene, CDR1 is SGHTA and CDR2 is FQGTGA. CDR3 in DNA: TGTGCCAGCAGATATACAGTGAACACCGGGGAGCTGTTTTTT. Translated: CASRYTVNTGELFF.

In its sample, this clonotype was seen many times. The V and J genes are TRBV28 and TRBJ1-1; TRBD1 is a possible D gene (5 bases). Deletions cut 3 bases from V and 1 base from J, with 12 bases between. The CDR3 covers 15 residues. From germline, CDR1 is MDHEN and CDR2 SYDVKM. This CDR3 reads CASSFLRGANTEAFF. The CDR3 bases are TGTGCCAGCAGTTTCCTCCGTGGGGCGAACACTGAAGCTTTCTTT.

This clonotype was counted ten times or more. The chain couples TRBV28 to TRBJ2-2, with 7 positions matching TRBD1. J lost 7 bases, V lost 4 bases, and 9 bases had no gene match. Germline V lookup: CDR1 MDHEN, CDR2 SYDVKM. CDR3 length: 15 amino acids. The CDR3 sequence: CASSSDRQGDGELFF. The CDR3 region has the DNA TGTGCCAGCAGTTCAGATCGACAGGGTGACGGGGAGCTGTTTTTT.

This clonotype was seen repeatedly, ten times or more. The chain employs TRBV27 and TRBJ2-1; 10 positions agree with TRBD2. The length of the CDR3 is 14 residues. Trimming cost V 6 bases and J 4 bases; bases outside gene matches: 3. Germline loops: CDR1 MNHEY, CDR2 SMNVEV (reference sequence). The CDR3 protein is CASSTSGAYNEQFF. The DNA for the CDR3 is TGTGCCAGCAGCACTAGCGGGGCTTACAATGAGCAGTTCTTC.

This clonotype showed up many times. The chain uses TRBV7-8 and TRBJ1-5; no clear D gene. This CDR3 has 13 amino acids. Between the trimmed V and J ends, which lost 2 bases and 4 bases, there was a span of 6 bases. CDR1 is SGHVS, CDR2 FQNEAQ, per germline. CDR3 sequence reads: CASSLRRNQPQHF. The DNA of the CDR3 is TGTGCCAGCAGCTTAAGGAGGAATCAGCCCCAGCATTTT.